These T cell receptor beta chains were read from a single sample in a study of T cell changes during pregnancy in multiple sclerosis. Some clones are missing from TCRdb's copy, which holds only in-frame ones; the method was immunoSEQ multiplex PCR. The sample lists 70,000 to 95,000 clones, roughly 93% occurring once. This specimen was peripheral blood, taken in the second trimester of pregnancy. All receptors derive from a female donor in good health, enrolled as a control in a pregnancy study. Both conserved end residues are part of each CDR3. D genes are given only for firm matches. Clone size, where shown, is once, few, many, or a class for clones that have expanded.

cdr3_nt,cdr3_aa,d_call,v_call,clone_size,j_call
TGCGCCAGCAGCGTCACAGGGCTAACCTACAATGAGCAGTTCTTC,CASSVTGLTYNEQFF,NA,TRBV5-1,NA,TRBJ2-1
TGTGCCAGCAGTGAACCGACAGGAATTTCACCCCTCCACTTT,CASSEPTGISPLHF,NA,TRBV6-1,NA,TRBJ1-6
TGTGCCAGCAGACTCAGGGAAAGAAACACTGAAGCTTTCTTT,CASRLRERNTEAFF,NA,TRBV2,NA,TRBJ1-1
TGTGCCAGCTCAGCTATCCGGGACAGGCTACTCTACGAGCAGTACTTC,CASSAIRDRLLYEQYF,TRBD1,TRBV18,NA,TRBJ2-7
TGTGCCAGCAGCTTAGATCAGGGAGGCTACAATGAGCAGTTCTTC,CASSLDQGGYNEQFF,NA,TRBV11-2,NA,TRBJ2-1
TGCGCCAGCAGCTCCCAAATTAACACTGAAGCTTTCTTT,CASSSQINTEAFF,NA,TRBV4-3,once,TRBJ1-1
TGTGCCTGGAGTGTACCCCCCCAGGCCAAAGCTTTCTTT,CAWSVPPQAKAFF,NA,TRBV30,NA,TRBJ1-1
TGTGCCAGCAGTTTTGGGGCAGGACCCACAGATACGCAGTATTTT,CASSFGAGPTDTQYF,NA,TRBV27,NA,TRBJ2-3
TGCAGCGCCACCCTCCGAGGGCACAACACTGAAGCTTTCTTT,CSATLRGHNTEAFF,NA,TRBV29-1,NA,TRBJ1-1
TGCGCCAGCAGCCAATCGGGGATCTACGAGCAGTACTTC,CASSQSGIYEQYF,NA,TRBV4-1,once,TRBJ2-7
TGTGCCAGCAGCTTGGTTAGGGGGCCGCAAGAGACCCAGTACTTC,CASSLVRGPQETQYF,TRBD1,TRBV5-6,NA,TRBJ2-5
TGTGCCAGCAGTACAACAGGCTACGAGCAGTACTTC,CASSTTGYEQYF,NA,TRBV2,NA,TRBJ2-7
TGTGCCAGCAGCTGGGACAGCAATTATTCACCCCTCCACTTT,CASSWDSNYSPLHF,TRBD1,TRBV7-9,NA,TRBJ1-6
TGTGCCAGCAGCTTACTCCTGACTAGCGGGGATCAAGAGACCCAGTACTTC,CASSLLLTSGDQETQYF,TRBD2,TRBV7-9,NA,TRBJ2-5
TGTGCCTGGAGTAAAGGAGGGGAATCACCCCTCCACTTT,CAWSKGGESPLHF,NA,TRBV30,few,TRBJ1-6
TGTGCCAGCACCCACGGGGGTACATACAATGAGCAGTTCTTC,CASTHGGTYNEQFF,NA,TRBV5-6,NA,TRBJ2-1
TGTGCCAGCAGCTTAACAGATGGGAGCACTAACTATGGCTACACCTTC,CASSLTDGSTNYGYTF,NA,TRBV11-3,NA,TRBJ1-2
TGTGCCAGCAGTGTTAGGACAGTCACCGGGGAGCTGTTTTTT,CASSVRTVTGELFF,NA,TRBV2,NA,TRBJ2-2
TGTGCCAGCTCACACACGAGGACAGGGGGCGATTCACCCCTCCACTTT,CASSHTRTGGDSPLHF,TRBD1,TRBV18,NA,TRBJ1-6
TGTGCCAGCTCACGAGGTGCGGGGACGGGTCAGCCCCAGCATTTT,CASSRGAGTGQPQHF,NA,TRBV18,NA,TRBJ1-5
TGTGCCAGCTCACCGACAGGGGGGGAAAAACTGTTTTTT,CASSPTGGEKLFF,TRBD1,TRBV18,NA,TRBJ1-4
TGTGCCAGCAGCCGGAAAACAGGGCCACGCTACAATGAGCAGTTCTTC,CASSRKTGPRYNEQFF,NA,TRBV4-2,NA,TRBJ2-1
TGTGCCAGCAGCTTAGTTAGCGGGGGGGCAGCAGATACGCAGTATTTT,CASSLVSGGAADTQYF,TRBD2,TRBV7-9,NA,TRBJ2-3
TGCGCCAGCAGCCAAGGCGTGGCTTCTTGGGGCGATGGCTACACCTTC,CASSQGVASWGDGYTF,NA,TRBV4-3,NA,TRBJ1-2
TGTGCCAGTGGGTCCGGGACAGTCTATGGCTACACCTTC,CASGSGTVYGYTF,TRBD1,TRBV19,once,TRBJ1-2
TGTGCCAGCAAGACGCGGGGGACCCAAGAGACCCAGTACTTC,CASKTRGTQETQYF,TRBD2,TRBV6-5,NA,TRBJ2-5
TGTGCCAGCAGCCTGGGACAGGGCCACGAGCAGTACTTC,CASSLGQGHEQYF,TRBD1,TRBV6-5,NA,TRBJ2-7
TGCGCCAGCAGGCCTCCGGGGGGGGGATTGGATACGCAGTATTTT,CASRPPGGGLDTQYF,TRBD2,TRBV5-1,NA,TRBJ2-3
TGTGCCAGCCGTTACGATATAGGACAGGGGCGGACTGAAGCTTTCTTT,CASRYDIGQGRTEAFF,TRBD1,TRBV27,NA,TRBJ1-1
TGTGCCAGTAGTCCGCTAGCACTCAGCACAGATACGCAGTATTTT,CASSPLALSTDTQYF,NA,TRBV19,NA,TRBJ2-3
TGTGCCAGCAGCTTCGGGGGGTTCTATGGCTACACCTTC,CASSFGGFYGYTF,NA,TRBV11-3,NA,TRBJ1-2
TGTGCCAGCAGCTCAGGTTTCTATGGCTACACCTTC,CASSSGFYGYTF,NA,TRBV11-2,many,TRBJ1-2
TGTGCCAGCACCAAGGGGGACGGCCGTGGCACCGGGGAGCTGTTTTTT,CASTKGDGRGTGELFF,NA,TRBV2,NA,TRBJ2-2
TGCGCCAGCAGCCAGGGAGATTCACCCCTCCACTTT,CASSQGDSPLHF,NA,TRBV4-1,NA,TRBJ1-6
TGTGCCAGCGGAGGGGACCTAAACACTGAAGCTTTCTTT,CASGGDLNTEAFF,NA,TRBV5-4,few,TRBJ1-1
TGTGCCAGCAGCTTATCAACAGCTTACGAGCAGTACTTC,CASSLSTAYEQYF,NA,TRBV11-2,once,TRBJ2-7
TGTGCCAGCACCACGGGAGGATATGGAGAGACCCAGTACTTC,CASTTGGYGETQYF,TRBD2,TRBV6-5,NA,TRBJ2-5
TGTGCCACCAGCGCCGGGACAGGGGTGACCGGGGAGCTGTTTTTT,CATSAGTGVTGELFF,TRBD1,TRBV15,NA,TRBJ2-2
TGTGCCAGCAGTGAAAATTTGAGGGTCGCCGGGGAGCTGTTTTTT,CASSENLRVAGELFF,NA,TRBV25-1,NA,TRBJ2-2
TGTGCCAGCAGCCAAGGACTAGCGGGGGCCGAAGATACGCAGTATTTT,CASSQGLAGAEDTQYF,TRBD2,TRBV4-2,NA,TRBJ2-3
TGTGCCAGCACACGGGACAGCCTGGAGAATTCACCCCTCCACTTT,CASTRDSLENSPLHF,TRBD1,TRBV6-5,NA,TRBJ1-6
TGTGCCAGCAGCCGAGGGAAGTCGGGAAACACCATATATTTT,CASSRGKSGNTIYF,NA,TRBV4-2,NA,TRBJ1-3
TGTGCCAGCAGGCAGGGGGCTCTGTATAATTCACCCCTCCACTTT,CASRQGALYNSPLHF,TRBD1,TRBV5-6,NA,TRBJ1-6
TGTGCCAGCAGCTTAGCAACTAGCGCAACCAAAAACATTCAGTACTTC,CASSLATSATKNIQYF,TRBD2,TRBV7-2,NA,TRBJ2-4
TGTGCCAGCAGCCCCAATGAAGGGACATATCAGCCCCAGCATTTT,CASSPNEGTYQPQHF,NA,TRBV7-8,NA,TRBJ1-5
TGTGCCAGCAGTTACGGAGGGGGCCACACCTTC,CASSYGGGHTF,TRBD1,TRBV6-5,NA,TRBJ1-2
TGTGCTAGCAGCTTAGGGACAGGGCGCCTTAGCTCCTATAATTCACCCCTCCACTTT,CASSLGTGRLSSYNSPLHF,TRBD1,TRBV7-7,NA,TRBJ1-6
TGTGCCAGCAGCCAAGATGCTGGGCAGGGGAATGAAAAACTGTTTTTT,CASSQDAGQGNEKLFF,NA,TRBV4-2,NA,TRBJ1-4
TGTGCCAGCAGTTACCACCCTAGGACTGAAGCTTTCTTT,CASSYHPRTEAFF,NA,TRBV6-6,NA,TRBJ1-1
TGTGCCAGCAGCTTATTCTCCGGGATTAGAGGGTACGAGCAGTACTTC,CASSLFSGIRGYEQYF,NA,TRBV7-2,NA,TRBJ2-7
TGCGCCAGCGGGATAAACAGCGGGGGGCTCGACACCGGGGAGCTGTTTTTT,CASGINSGGLDTGELFF,TRBD2,TRBV10-2,NA,TRBJ2-2
TGTGCCAGCAGCTTGGATGGGGGGGCCTATGGCTACACCTTC,CASSLDGGAYGYTF,NA,TRBV5-4,NA,TRBJ1-2
TGTGCCAGCAGTCCCTTGATCAGTAGGGGTCAGCCCCAGCATTTT,CASSPLISRGQPQHF,NA,TRBV6-5,NA,TRBJ1-5